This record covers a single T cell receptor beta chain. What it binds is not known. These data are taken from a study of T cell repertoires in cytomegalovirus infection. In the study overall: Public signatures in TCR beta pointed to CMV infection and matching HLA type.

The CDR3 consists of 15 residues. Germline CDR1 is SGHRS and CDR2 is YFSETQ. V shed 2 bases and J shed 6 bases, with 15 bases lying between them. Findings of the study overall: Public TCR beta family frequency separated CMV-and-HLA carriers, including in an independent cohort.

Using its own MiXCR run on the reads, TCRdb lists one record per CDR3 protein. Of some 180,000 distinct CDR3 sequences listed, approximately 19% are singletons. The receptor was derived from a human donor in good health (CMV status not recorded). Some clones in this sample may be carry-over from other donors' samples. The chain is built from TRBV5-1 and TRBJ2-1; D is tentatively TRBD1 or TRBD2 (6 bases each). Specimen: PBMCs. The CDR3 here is CASSFFLKGGNEQFF. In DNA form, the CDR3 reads TGCGCCAGCAGCTTTTTTTTGAAGGGGGGCAATGAGCAGTTCTTC.